Below, 5 T cell receptor beta chains from the same sample are listed, as sequenced in a study of neurological immune-mediated disorders. TCRdb independently ran MiXCR on the 5' RACE reads; one entry per CDR3 protein. The data hold under 35,000 distinct CDR3 sequences, with 20% to 25% observed a single time. Sequencing was carried out using CD4+ T cells from blood. These receptors all come from a man aged 50 to 60 with HTLV-1-associated myelopathy (HAM/TSP).

This clonotype has a count of ten or more. The chain combines TRBV2 with TRBJ2-6; D tentatively reads TRBD1 or TRBD2 (6 bases each). This CDR3 spans 16 amino acids. V was pared by 7 bases and J by 0 bases, with 13 bases between. Germline V gene sequence: CDR1 SNHLY, CDR2 FYNNEI. The CDR3 DNA reads TGTGCCAGCATCCCCGGGGGCCGCTCTGGGGCCAACGTCCTGACTTTC. Protein product: CASIPGGRSGANVLTF.

In the case of this clonotype: At one end, the junction sequence differs from germline, possibly due to a read error. The chain is built from TRBV28 and TRBJ1-2; D gene ambiguous. The CDR3 length is 14 residues. The germline CDR1 and CDR2 sequences are MDHEN and SYDVKM. CDR3 DNA sequence: TGTGCCAGCGGATCCCCCGGGTCTAAATATGGCTACACCTTC. Its translation is CASGSPGSKYGYTF.

This clonotype was seen repeatedly, ten times or more. CDR3 in amino acids: CASTQGWTDTQYF. The DNA for the CDR3 is TGTGCCAGCACGCAGGGATGGACAGATACGCAGTATTTT. The chain carries TRBV12-3 or TRBV12-4 and TRBJ2-3, with D possibly matching TRBD1 (5 bases). With 7 bases removed from V and 3 bases from J, the gap between germline ends came to 11 bases. This CDR3 region has 13 residues.

This chain uses TRBV7-2 with TRBJ2-6, with TRBD1 identical over 8 bases. V lost 3 bases to trimming and J lost 0 bases; unmatched junction nucleotides: 7. This CDR3 is 18 amino acids long. CDR1 and CDR2 (germline): SGHTA, FQGNSA. The CDR3, as DNA: TGTGCCAGCAGCTTCTACAGGGGGTTGGTCTCTGGGGCCAACGTCCTGACTTTC. Protein sequence: CASSFYRGLVSGANVLTF.

This chain joins TRBV2 and TRBJ1-5; D uncertain. The CDR3 spans 13 residues. CDR1 is SNHLY, CDR2 FYNNEI, per germline. Trimming took 6 bases from V and 9 from J, leaving 15 bases between them. In DNA, the CDR3 is TGTGCCAGCAGCCCTCCGGGGTATCGGCCCCAGCATTTT. Its protein product is CASSPPGYRPQHF.